The sample holds a few counts of the clone carrying this T cell receptor (beta chain). This entry is derived from a study of blood T cell repertoires in COVID-19. Study-level information: The samples span acute and convalescent COVID-19 from the United States, Italy and Spain. From T cells, B-cell-depleted T cells, or PBMCs came the material, which was cDNA or gDNA.

The CDR3 is 18 amino acids. Germline V gene data show CDR1 as SGHDT and CDR2 as YYEEEE. Unmatched junction bases numbered 11, after V lost 5 bases and J lost 0 bases. In the study's own analysis: The assay estimated nucleated cells by amplifying reference gene primers. Sequencing was performed with immunoSEQ multiplex PCR; in TCRdb, only in-frame clones are kept and a portion is missing. For V, J and clone size, that table is used; D and trimming come from the DNA. The sample carries about 15,000 clones, over 80% recorded once. The receptor was isolated from a human donor in a cohort sampled during active COVID-19. Material: peripheral blood. The rearrangement joins TRBV5-6 to TRBJ2-1; 10 nucleotides line up with TRBD2. CDR3 region: CASSWGLARDSSYNEQFF. The DNA for the CDR3 is TGTGCCAGCAGTTGGGGACTAGCGCGTGACAGCTCCTACAATGAGCAGTTCTTC.